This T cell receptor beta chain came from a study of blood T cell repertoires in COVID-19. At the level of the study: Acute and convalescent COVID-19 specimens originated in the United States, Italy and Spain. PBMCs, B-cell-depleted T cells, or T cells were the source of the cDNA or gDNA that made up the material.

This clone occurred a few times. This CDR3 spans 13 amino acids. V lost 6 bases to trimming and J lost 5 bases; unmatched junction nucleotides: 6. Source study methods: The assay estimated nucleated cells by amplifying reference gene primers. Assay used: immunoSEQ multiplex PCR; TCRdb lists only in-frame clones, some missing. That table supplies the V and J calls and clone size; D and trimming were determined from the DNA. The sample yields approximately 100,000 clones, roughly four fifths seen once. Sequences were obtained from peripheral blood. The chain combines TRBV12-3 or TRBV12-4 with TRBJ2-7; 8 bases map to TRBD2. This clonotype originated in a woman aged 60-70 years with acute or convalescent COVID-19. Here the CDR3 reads CASSVAGPHEQYF. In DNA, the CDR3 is TGTGCCAGCAGCGTAGCGGGGCCCCACGAGCAGTACTTC.